This T cell receptor beta chain was profiled in a study of shared clonotypes between healthy human individuals. Findings and caveats of the study: Exclusively blood specimens were collected; tissue repertoires likely differ.

In regard to this clone: The antigen is unknown.

V lost 2 bases and J lost 6, with 8 bases in between. This CDR3 spans 12 amino acids. In germline, CDR1 is SQVTM, CDR2 ANQGSEA. The naive CD8 subset, CD45RO-negative cells positively selected for CCR7, excluded terminally differentiated effector memory CD45RA+ cells. The donor cohort consisted entirely of Caucasian adults residing in Nashville, Tennessee. The table came from immunoSEQ multiplex PCR; TCRdb's copy has only in-frame clones and leaves some out. Of 630,000 or so clones in the sample, 95% to 98% were seen once. The sequencing sample was made of naive CD8+ T cells sorted from blood. The TCR originated in a man between 25 and 39 years old in good health. The J gene is TRBJ2-1, the V gene TRBV29-1; unclear D gene. In nucleotides, the CDR3 is TGCAGCGTTGAAAGAACGACCAATGAGCAGTTCTTC. Protein: CSVERTTNEQFF.